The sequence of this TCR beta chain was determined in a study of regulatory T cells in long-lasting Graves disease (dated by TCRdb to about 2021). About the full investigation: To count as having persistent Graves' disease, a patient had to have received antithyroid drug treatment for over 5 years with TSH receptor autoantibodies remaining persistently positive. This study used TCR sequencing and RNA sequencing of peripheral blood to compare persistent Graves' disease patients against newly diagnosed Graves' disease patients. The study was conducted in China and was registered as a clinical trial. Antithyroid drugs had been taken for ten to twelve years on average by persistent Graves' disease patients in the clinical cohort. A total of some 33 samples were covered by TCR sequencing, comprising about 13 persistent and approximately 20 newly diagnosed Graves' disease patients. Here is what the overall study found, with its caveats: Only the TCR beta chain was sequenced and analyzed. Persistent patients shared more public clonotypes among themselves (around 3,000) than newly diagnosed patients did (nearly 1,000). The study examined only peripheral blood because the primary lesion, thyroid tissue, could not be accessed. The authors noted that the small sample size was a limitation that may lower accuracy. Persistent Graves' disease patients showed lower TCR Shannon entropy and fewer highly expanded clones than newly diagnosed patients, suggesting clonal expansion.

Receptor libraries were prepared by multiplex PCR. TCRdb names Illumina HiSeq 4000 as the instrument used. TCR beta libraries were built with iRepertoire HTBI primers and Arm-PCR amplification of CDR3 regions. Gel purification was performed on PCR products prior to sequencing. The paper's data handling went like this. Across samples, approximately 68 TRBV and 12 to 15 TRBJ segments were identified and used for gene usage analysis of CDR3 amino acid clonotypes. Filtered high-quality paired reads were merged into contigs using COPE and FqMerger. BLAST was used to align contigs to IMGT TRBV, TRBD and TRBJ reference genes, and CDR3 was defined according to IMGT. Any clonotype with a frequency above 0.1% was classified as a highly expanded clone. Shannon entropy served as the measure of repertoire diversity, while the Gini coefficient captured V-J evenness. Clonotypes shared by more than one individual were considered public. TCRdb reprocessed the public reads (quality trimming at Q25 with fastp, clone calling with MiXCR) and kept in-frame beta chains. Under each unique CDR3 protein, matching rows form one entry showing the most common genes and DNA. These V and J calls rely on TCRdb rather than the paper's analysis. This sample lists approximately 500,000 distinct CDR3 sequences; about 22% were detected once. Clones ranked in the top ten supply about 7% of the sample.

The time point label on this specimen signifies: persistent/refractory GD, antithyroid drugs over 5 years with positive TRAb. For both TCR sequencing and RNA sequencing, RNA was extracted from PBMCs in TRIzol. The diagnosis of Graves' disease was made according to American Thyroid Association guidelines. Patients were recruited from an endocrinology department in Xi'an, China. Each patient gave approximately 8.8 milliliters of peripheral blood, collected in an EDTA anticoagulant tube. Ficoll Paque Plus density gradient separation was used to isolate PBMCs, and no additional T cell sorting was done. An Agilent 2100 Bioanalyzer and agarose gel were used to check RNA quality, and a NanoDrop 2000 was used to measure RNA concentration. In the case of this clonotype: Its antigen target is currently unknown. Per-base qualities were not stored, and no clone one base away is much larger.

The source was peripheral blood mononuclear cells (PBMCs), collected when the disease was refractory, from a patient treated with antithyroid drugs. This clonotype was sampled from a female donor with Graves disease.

In nucleotide form, the sequence is TGTGCCAGCAGCTCCCGGACGGACGGGACCTCTGGGCCCCAGCATTTT. Its protein reads: CASSSRTDGTSGPQHF. The V gene is TRBV5-4 and the J gene is TRBJ1-5, with TRBD1 tentatively as D gene (5 bases match). Its CDR3 holds 16 amino acids, cysteine through phenylalanine. The only DNA kept is the CDR3, 48 bases in frame from the first base. CDR1 and CDR2 (SGHNT, YYREEE) derive from the germline V gene (reference sequence). Trimming costs V 3 bases and J 9 bases, and their ends lie 22 bases apart.